At least ten counts were recorded for the clone carrying this T cell receptor beta chain. TCRdb reanalysed the RACE reads using MiXCR and keeps one entry per CDR3 protein. The data contain fewer than 85,000 distinct CDR3 sequences, roughly 10% of them singletons. The sample originates from a study of human T cells and chemical hapten exposure. This CDR3 is built from 12 residues. V lost 1 base and J lost 7, with 6 bases in between. Germline assignment: CDR1 SGHDT and CDR2 YYEEEE. The time point is: patch test 2, 6 weeks after DPC sensitization. Noted treatment: therapeutic diphenylcyclopropenone sensitization with weekly scalp DPC.

This receptor was taken from a young man with alopecia areata. Some clones in this sample may be carry-over from other donors' samples. Sequences were derived from whole blood, sampled in connection with sensitization to the hapten diphenylcyclopropenone (DPC). The chain couples TRBV5-6 to TRBJ1-5; D gene unclear. The DNA of the CDR3 is TGTGCCAGCAGCTTGCGGATGCAGCCCCAGCATTTT. Protein: CASSLRMQPQHF.